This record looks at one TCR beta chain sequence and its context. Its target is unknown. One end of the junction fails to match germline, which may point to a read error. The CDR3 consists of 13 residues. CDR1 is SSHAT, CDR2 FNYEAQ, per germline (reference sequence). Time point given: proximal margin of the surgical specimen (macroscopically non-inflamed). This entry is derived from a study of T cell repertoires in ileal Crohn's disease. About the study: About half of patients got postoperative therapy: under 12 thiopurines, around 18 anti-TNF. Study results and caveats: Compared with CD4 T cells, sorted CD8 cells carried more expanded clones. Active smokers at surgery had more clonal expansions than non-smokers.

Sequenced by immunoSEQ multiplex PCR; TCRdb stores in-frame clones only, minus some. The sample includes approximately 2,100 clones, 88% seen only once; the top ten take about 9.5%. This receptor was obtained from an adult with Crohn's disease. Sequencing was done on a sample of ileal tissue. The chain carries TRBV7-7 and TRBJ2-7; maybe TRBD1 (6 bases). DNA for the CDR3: TGTGCTAGCAGCACGGGACAAACTTCGGAGCAGTACTTC. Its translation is CASSTGQTSEQYF.